This T cell receptor beta chain was profiled in a study of blood T cell repertoires in COVID-19. Background on the study: Italy, Spain and the United States were the sources of the convalescent and acute COVID-19 samples. T cells, B-cell-depleted T cells, or PBMCs supplied cDNA or gDNA.

Participants reported their clinical history, and cohort assignment relied on those reports. V was trimmed by 0 bases and J by 0 bases, leaving 8 bases between them. CDR1 SGHDT and CDR2 YYEEEE come from the germline V gene. CDR3 length: 15 residues. Under the authors' procedure: The authors estimated nucleated cell counts from reference gene primer amplification. Data came from immunoSEQ multiplex PCR; TCRdb stores just in-frame clones and leaves some out. From that table come the V and J calls and clone size; the DNA was used to work out D and trimming. The table lists 250,000 to 300,000 clones, around 90% of them singletons.

The clonotype comes from a woman in her forties who had recovered from COVID-19. Sample: PBMCs or T cells enriched from blood (not recorded which). The chain joins TRBV5-6 to TRBJ2-3; no clear D. CDR3 DNA: TGTGCCAGCAGCTTGGGCGTTACTAGCACAGATACGCAGTATTTT. The encoded protein is CASSLGVTSTDTQYF.